The 16 T cell receptor beta chains in this list originate from one sample, sequenced in a study of T cell responses to AZD1222 COVID-19 vaccine. Libraries were prepared by immunoSEQ multiplex PCR; TCRdb keeps only in-frame clonotypes and omits some of them. The table includes roughly 71,000 clones, around 84% detected once. The input for sequencing was peripheral blood, taken on day 0 of AZD1222 vaccination. These receptors all stem from an adult in good health.

The chain is built from TRBV5-1 and TRBJ1-4, with D maybe TRBD1 (6 bases). Germline V CDR1 and CDR2: SGHRS, YFSETQ. V lost 5 bases to trimming and J lost 3 bases, with 11 bases between them. This CDR3 spans 14 amino acids. CDR3 nucleotide sequence: TGCGCCAGCAGACCTAGACAGGCTAATGAAAAACTGTTTTTT. Protein sequence: CASRPRQANEKLFF.

This clone was detected only once. This rearrangement joins TRBV28 to TRBJ1-1; 8 bases are a match to TRBD1. This CDR3 is 14 amino acids long. Germline V gene sequence: CDR1 MDHEN, CDR2 SYDVKM. The ends lost 8 bases at V and 3 bases at J; junction bases unmatched: 8. CDR3 sequence (DNA): TGTGCCAGCTCCGGACAGGGTCCCTACACTGAAGCTTTCTTT. Amino acids: CASSGQGPYTEAFF.

This CDR3 is CSAKEWTEAFF. CDR3 DNA: TGCAGTGCCAAAGAGTGGACTGAAGCTTTCTTT. The V gene is TRBV20-1, the J gene TRBJ1-1, with D hard to call. This CDR3 is built from 11 residues. Germline CDR1 is DFQATT and CDR2 is SNEGSKA (reference sequence). Between the trimmed V and J ends, which lost 6 bases and 5 bases, there was a span of 10 bases.

The V gene is TRBV3-1 (or the pseudogene TRBV3-2), the J gene TRBJ2-3; D might be TRBD1 or TRBD2, each matching 5 bases. V dropped 4 bases and J dropped 4 bases, with 15 bases sitting between them. Germline assignment: CDR1 LGHDT and CDR2 YNNKEL (reference sequence). This CDR3 is built from 15 residues. DNA of the CDR3: TGTGCCAGCAGCCCCCCCCGGGGCAAGGCAGATACGCAGTATTTT. It encodes CASSPPRGKADTQYF.

This clone turned up a few times. The V gene is TRBV3-1 (or the pseudogene TRBV3-2), the J gene TRBJ2-5; D could derive from TRBD1 or TRBD2 (5 bases each). Germline loops: CDR1 LGHDT, CDR2 YNNKEL (reference sequence). There are 13 residues in the CDR3. V was pared by 0 bases and J by 6 bases, with 8 bases between. CDR3 loop: CASSQDWGKTQYF. For the CDR3, the DNA is TGTGCCAGCAGCCAAGATTGGGGGAAGACCCAGTACTTC.

The genes are TRBV6-5 and TRBJ1-5; D unresolved. The CDR3 is 15 amino acids. Looked up from germline, CDR1 is MNHEY and CDR2 is SVGAGI. The V gene lost 2 bases and the J gene lost 6 bases, with 14 bases spanning the gap. The CDR3 region has the DNA TGTGCCAGCAGTTACAGTAGGTCATGGGGTCAGCCCCAGCATTTT. Translating gives CASSYSRSWGQPQHF.

The gene calls are TRBV15 and TRBJ2-7, with 9 nucleotides matching TRBD1. The length of the CDR3 is 13 residues. The germline V gene encodes CDR1 LNHNV and CDR2 YYDKDF (reference sequence). V dropped 9 bases and J dropped 5; count of bases not matched to a gene: 8. The chain's CDR3 is CATGEDRGNEQYF. The CDR3 coding sequence is TGTGCCACGGGGGAGGACAGGGGAAACGAGCAGTACTTC.

The chain uses TRBV27 and TRBJ1-2, with 9 bases that match TRBD1. The germline V gene encodes CDR1 MNHEY and CDR2 SMNVEV (reference sequence). Losses at the gene ends were 6 bases for V and 1 base for J; bases not matched to a gene: 3. This CDR3 region has 14 residues. CDR3: CASSPDRGNYGYTF. CDR3 in DNA: TGTGCCAGCAGCCCGGACAGGGGTAACTATGGCTACACCTTC.

This clone was seen only once. The rearrangement joins TRBV19 to TRBJ2-7; 10 bases fit TRBD2. The germline CDR1 and CDR2 sequences are LNHDA and SQIVND (reference sequence). After removal of 5 bases from V and 2 bases from J, the junction contained 9 bases not matched to a gene. CDR3 length: 16 amino acids. CDR3 loop: CASSHPGTSATYEQYF. CDR3 coding DNA: TGTGCCAGTAGTCATCCGGGGACTAGCGCGACCTACGAGCAGTACTTC. Looking up the rest from reference TRBV19 and TRBJ2-7 gives the full variable domain: DGGITQSPKYLFRKEGQNVTLSCEQNLNHDAMYWYRQDPGQGLRLIYYSQIVNDFQKGDIAEGYSVSREKKESFPLTVTSAQKNPTAFYLCASSHPGTSATYEQYFGPGTRLTVT.

V is TRBV10-2 and J is TRBJ2-1; tentative D call: TRBD1 (5 bases). The V gene's germline CDR1 is WSHSY and CDR2 SAAADI. The germline V and J ends were trimmed by 4 bases and 2 bases, with 15 bases remaining between them. The CDR3 length is 16 residues. CDR3 nucleotides: TGCGCCAGCAGTGCGGAACTCAGGGAACCCTACAATGAGCAGTTCTTC. Encoded protein: CASSAELREPYNEQFF.

The chain is built from TRBV2 and TRBJ2-2, with D uncertain. The CDR3 contains 14 residues. Germline CDR1 and CDR2: SNHLY and FYNNEI. V lost 6 bases and J lost 2, with 10 bases in between. CDR3 bases: TGTGCCAGCAGGCCTGTCTCTAACACCGGGGAGCTGTTTTTT. This encodes CASRPVSNTGELFF.

The gene calls are TRBV11-3 and TRBJ2-7; the D is unclear. The CDR3 length is 14 residues. V was shortened by 0 bases and J by 2 bases, with 8 bases between the two germline ends. CDR1 is SGHNT, CDR2 YENEEA, per germline. For the CDR3, the DNA is TGTGCCAGCAGCTTAGAGGCAGGAGCCTACGAGCAGTACTTC. Amino acids: CASSLEAGAYEQYF. The whole variable domain, remainder taken from reference TRBV11-3 and TRBJ2-7, is EAGVVQSPRYKIIEKKQPVAFWCNPISGHNTLYWYLQNLGQGPELLIRYENEEAVDDSQLPKDRFSAERLKGVDSTLKIQPAELGDSAVYLCASSLEAGAYEQYFGPGTRLTVT.

This clone was seen a few times. V gene TRBV7-9 combines with J gene TRBJ2-7; no definite D call. With 5 bases removed from V and 12 bases from J, the gap between germline ends came to 14 bases. Germline CDR1 and CDR2: SEHNR and FQNEAQ (reference sequence). This CDR3 comprises 11 residues. The CDR3 nucleotides read TGTGCCAGCAGCACTGGCTCCAAGGGGTACTTC. Amino acid sequence: CASSTGSKGYF.

The chain combines TRBV5-4 with TRBJ1-6; no reliable D call. Germline V gene data show CDR1 as SGHNT and CDR2 as YYREEE (reference sequence). The CDR3 loop spans 9 amino acids. The CDR3 here is CAAGSPLHF. As DNA, the CDR3 is TGTGCTGCAGGTTCACCCCTCCACTTT.

This clone has a handful of counts. This chain joins TRBV7-2 and TRBJ1-1, with 11 positions matching TRBD1. The CDR3 is 15 amino acids. Germline CDR1 reads SGHTA; CDR2 reads FQGNSA. V lost 4 bases and J lost 4; bases outside the gene matches: 5. In nucleotides, the CDR3 is TGTGCCAGCAGCTCACAGGGGACAGGGGGCACTGAAGCTTTCTTT. The encoded protein is CASSSQGTGGTEAFF.

The J gene is TRBJ1-2, the V gene TRBV18; D not certain. Trimming stripped 2 bases from V and 0 bases from J, with 13 bases between. There are 16 residues in the CDR3. The germline V gene has CDR1 KGHSH and CDR2 LQKENI. CDR3 in amino acids: CASSPGEGLANYGYTF. In DNA form, the CDR3 reads TGTGCCAGCTCACCAGGGGAGGGATTAGCTAACTATGGCTACACCTTC.